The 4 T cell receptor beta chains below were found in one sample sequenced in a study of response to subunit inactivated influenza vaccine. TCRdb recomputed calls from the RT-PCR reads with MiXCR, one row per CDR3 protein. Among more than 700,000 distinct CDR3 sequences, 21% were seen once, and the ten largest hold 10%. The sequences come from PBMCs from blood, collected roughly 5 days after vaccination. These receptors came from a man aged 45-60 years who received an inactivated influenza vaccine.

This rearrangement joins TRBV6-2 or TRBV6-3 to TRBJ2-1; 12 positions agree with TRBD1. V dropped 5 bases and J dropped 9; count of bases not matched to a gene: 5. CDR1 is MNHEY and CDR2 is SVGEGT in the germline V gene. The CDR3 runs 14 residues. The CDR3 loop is CASSGGQGAGEQFF. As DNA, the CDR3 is TGTGCCAGCAGTGGGGGACAGGGGGCTGGTGAGCAGTTCTTC.

The CDR3 region is CASTLTAPSEAFF. As DNA, the CDR3 is TGTGCCAGCACCCTAACGGCACCCAGTGAAGCTTTCTTT. The V gene is TRBV6-1, the J gene TRBJ1-1; D ambiguous. Germline V CDR1 and CDR2: MNHNS, SASEGT. V gave up 7 bases and J gave up 7 bases, with 16 bases separating them. This CDR3 region has 13 residues.

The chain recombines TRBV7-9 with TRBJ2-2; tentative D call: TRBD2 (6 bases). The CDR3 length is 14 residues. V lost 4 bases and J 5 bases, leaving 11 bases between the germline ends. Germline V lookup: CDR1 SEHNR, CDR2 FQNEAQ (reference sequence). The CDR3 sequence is CASSSSGLTGELFF. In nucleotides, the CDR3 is TGTGCCAGCAGCTCCTCTGGACTAACCGGGGAGCTGTTTTTT.

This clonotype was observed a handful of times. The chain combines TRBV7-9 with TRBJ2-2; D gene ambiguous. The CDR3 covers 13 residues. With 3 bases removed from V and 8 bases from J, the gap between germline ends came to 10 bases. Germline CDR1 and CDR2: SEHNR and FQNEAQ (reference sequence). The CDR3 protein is CASSFKDQGELFF. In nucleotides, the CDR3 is TGTGCCAGCAGCTTCAAAGATCAGGGGGAGCTGTTTTTT. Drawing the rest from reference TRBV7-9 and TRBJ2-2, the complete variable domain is DTGVSQNPRHKITKRGQNVTFRCDPISEHNRLYWYRQTLGQGPEFLTYFQNEAQLEKSRLLSDRFSAERPKGSFSTLEIQRTEQGDSAMYLCASSFKDQGELFFGEGSRLTVL.